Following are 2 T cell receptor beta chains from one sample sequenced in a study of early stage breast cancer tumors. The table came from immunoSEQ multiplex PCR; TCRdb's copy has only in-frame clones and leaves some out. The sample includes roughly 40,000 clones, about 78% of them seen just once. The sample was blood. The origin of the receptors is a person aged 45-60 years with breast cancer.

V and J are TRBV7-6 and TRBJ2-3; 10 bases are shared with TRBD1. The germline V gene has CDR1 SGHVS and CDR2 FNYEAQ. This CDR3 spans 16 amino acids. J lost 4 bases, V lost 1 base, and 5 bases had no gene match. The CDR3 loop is CASSLVGDRGADTQYF. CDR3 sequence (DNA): TGTGCCAGCAGCTTAGTGGGGGACAGGGGAGCAGATACGCAGTATTTT.

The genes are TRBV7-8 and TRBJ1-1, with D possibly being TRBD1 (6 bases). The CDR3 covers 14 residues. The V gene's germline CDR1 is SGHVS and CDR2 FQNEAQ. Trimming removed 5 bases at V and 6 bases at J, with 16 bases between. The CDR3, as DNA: TGTGCCAGCAGCCCAAATGCAGGGGCCGCTGAAGCTTTCTTT. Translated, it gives CASSPNAGAAEAFF.